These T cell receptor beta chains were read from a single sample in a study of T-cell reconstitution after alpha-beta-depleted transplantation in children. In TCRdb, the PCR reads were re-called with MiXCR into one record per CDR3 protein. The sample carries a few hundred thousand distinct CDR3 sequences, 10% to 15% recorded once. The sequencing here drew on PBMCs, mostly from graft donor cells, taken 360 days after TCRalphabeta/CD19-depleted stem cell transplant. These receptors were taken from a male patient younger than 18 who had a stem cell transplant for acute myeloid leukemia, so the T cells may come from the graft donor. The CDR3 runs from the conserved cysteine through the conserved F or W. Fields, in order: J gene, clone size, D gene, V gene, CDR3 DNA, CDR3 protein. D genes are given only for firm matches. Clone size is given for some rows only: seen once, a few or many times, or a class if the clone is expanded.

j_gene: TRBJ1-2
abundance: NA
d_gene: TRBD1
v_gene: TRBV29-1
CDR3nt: TGCAGCGTCTCAGGGGGTAGGAACAAAGACTATGGCTACACCTTC
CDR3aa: CSVSGGRNKDYGYTF

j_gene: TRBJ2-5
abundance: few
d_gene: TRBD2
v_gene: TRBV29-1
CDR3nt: TGCAGCGTTGCGGACCTTTCGGCGGGAGCCAAGAGAACCCAGTACTTC
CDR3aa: CSVADLSAGAKRTQYF

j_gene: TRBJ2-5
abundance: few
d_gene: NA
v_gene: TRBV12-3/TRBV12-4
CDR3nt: TGTGCCAGCAGTTTTGGGCAGTTCGGAGAGACCCAGTACTTC
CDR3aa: CASSFGQFGETQYF

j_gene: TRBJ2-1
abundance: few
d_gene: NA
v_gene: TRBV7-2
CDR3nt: TGTGCCAGCAGCCTTTTACTCGCATCCCAGTTCTTC
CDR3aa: CASSLLLASQFF

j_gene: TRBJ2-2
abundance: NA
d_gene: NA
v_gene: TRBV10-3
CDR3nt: TGTGCCATCAGTGAACGGGGGAGCCGCCCCGGGGAGCTGTTTTTT
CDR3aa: CAISERGSRPGELFF

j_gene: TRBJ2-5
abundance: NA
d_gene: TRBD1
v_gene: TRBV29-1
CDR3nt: TGCAGCGTTGATACAGGGGGTTTGGAGTCCCAGTACTTC
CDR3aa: CSVDTGGLESQYF

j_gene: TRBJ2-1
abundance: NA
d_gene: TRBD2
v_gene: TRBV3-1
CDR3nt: TGTGTCAGCAGCCAAGAAGCGGGAGGGCCCTACAATGAGCAGTTCTTC
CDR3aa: CVSSQEAGGPYNEQFF

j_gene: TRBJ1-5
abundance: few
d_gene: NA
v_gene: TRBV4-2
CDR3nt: TGTGCCAGCAGCCAGGTTTCAAATCAGCCCCAGCATTTT
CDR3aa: CASSQVSNQPQHF

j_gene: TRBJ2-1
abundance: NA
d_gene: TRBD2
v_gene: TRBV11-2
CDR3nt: TGTGCCAGCAGCTCACCGGGACTAGCGGGAGGGCCTTACAATGAGCAGTTCTTC
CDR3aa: CASSSPGLAGGPYNEQFF

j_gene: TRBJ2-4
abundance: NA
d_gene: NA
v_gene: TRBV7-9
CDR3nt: TGTGCCAGCAGCTTAGAAGGTATAGCCAAAAACATTCAGTACTTC
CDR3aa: CASSLEGIAKNIQYF

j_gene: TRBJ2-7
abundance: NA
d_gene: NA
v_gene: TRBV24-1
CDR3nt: TGTGCCACCAGTGATTGGGGGACTCTCAGCTCCTACGAGCAGTACTTC
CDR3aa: CATSDWGTLSSYEQYF

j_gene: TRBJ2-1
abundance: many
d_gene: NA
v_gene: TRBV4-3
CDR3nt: TGCGCCAGCAGCCAAGATTGGGTAGGAGGGGATGAGTTCTTC
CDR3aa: CASSQDWVGGDEFF

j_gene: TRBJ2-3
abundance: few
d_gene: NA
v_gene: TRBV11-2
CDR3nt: TGTGCCAGCAGCATTAAAACTAGCACAGATACGCAGTATTTT
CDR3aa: CASSIKTSTDTQYF

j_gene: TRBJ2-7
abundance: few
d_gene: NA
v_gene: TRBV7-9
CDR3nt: TGTGCCAGCAGCTCCGGGGCCCTTGGCGAGCAGTACTTC
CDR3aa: CASSSGALGEQYF

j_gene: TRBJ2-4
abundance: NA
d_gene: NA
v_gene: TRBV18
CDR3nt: TGTGCCAGCTCACCAAACCGGCTTCGGGAAAACATTCAGTACTTC
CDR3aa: CASSPNRLRENIQYF

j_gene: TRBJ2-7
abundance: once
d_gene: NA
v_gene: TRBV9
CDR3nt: TGTGCCAGCAGCCCCTACGTAGGGTTGCGGCTCTACGAGCAGTACTTC
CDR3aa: CASSPYVGLRLYEQYF

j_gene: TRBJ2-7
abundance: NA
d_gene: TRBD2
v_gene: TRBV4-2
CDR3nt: TGTGCCAGCAGCCAAGAGCCCCACAGGGTCGGGACTAGCGGATCACTCTACGAGCAGTACTTC
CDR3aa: CASSQEPHRVGTSGSLYEQYF

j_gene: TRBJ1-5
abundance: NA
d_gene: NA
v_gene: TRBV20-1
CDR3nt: TGCAGTGCTAGTCCCGAACATCAGGGGCGTGCCCAGCCCCAGCATTTT
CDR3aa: CSASPEHQGRAQPQHF

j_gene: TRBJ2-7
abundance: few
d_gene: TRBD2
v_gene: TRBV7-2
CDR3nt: TGTGCCAGCAGCACGAGGACTAGCGGGATTTCCTACGAGCAGTACTTC
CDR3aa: CASSTRTSGISYEQYF

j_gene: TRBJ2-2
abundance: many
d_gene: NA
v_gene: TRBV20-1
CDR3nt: TGCAGTCCGTCGACCGGGGAGCTGTTTTTT
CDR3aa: CSPSTGELFF